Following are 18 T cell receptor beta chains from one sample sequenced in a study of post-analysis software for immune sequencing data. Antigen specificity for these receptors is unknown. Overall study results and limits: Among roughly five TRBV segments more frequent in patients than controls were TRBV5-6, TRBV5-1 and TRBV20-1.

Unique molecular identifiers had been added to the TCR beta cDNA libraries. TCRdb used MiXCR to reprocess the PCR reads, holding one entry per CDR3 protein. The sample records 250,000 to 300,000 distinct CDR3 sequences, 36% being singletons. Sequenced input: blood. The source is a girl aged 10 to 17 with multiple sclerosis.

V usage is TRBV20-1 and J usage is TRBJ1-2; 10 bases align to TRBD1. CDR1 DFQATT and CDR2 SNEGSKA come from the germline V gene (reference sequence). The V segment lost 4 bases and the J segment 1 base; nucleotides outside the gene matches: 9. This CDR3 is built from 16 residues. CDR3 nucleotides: TGCAGTGCTACGGGACAGGGGCCTTCATTTAACTATGGCTACACCTTC. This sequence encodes CSATGQGPSFNYGYTF.

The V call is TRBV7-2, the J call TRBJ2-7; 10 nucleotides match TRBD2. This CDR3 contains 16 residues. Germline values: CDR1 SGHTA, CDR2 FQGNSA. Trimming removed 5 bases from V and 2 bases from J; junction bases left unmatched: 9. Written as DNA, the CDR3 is TGTGCCAGCAGCCCCAAGACTAGCGGGTGGACCTACGAGCAGTACTTC. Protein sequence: CASSPKTSGWTYEQYF.

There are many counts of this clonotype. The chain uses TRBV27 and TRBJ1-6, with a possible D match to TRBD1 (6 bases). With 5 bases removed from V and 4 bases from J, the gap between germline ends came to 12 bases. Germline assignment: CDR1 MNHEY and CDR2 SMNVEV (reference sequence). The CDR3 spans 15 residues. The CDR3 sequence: CASSPRTDYNSPLHF. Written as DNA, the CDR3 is TGTGCCAGCAGTCCCCGGACAGATTATAATTCACCCCTCCACTTT.

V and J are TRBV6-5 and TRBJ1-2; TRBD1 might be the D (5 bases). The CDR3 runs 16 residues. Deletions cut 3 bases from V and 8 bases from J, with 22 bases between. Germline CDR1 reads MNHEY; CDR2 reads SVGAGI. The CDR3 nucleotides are TGTGCCAGCAGTTATTCCCACAGGCTGTCTCCCAGCGGCTACACCTTC. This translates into CASSYSHRLSPSGYTF.

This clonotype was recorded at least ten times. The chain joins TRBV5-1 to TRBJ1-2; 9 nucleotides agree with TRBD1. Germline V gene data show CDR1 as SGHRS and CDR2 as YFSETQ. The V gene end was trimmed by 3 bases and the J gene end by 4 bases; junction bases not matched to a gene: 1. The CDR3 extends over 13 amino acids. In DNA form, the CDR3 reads TGCGCCAGCAGCTCGGACAGGGGCTATGGCTACACCTTC. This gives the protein CASSSDRGYGYTF.

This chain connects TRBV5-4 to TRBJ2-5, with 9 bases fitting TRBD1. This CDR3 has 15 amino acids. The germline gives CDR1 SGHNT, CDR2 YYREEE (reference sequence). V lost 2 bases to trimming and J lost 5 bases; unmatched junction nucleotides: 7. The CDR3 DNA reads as TGTGCCAGCAGCTTACTACAGGGGGCTCAGGAGACCCAGTACTTC. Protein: CASSLLQGAQETQYF.

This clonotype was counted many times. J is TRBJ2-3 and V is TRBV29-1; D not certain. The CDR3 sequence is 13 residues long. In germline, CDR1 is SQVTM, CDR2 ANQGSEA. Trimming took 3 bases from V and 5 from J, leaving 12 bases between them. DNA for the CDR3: TGCAGCGTTGACCGGAGCGAGGTAGATACGCAGTATTTT. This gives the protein CSVDRSEVDTQYF.

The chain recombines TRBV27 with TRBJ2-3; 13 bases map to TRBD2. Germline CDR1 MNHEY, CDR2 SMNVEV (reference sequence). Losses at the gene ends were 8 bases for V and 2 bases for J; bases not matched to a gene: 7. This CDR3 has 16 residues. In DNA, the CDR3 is TGTGCCAGCCTCGATGGGACTAGCGGGATCACAGATACGCAGTATTTT. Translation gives CASLDGTSGITDTQYF.

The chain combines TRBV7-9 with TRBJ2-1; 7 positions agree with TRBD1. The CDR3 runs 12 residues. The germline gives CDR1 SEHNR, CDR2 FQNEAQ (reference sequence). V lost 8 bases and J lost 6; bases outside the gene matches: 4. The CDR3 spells CASQQGRNEQFF. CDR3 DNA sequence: TGTGCCAGCCAACAGGGGCGCAATGAGCAGTTCTTC.

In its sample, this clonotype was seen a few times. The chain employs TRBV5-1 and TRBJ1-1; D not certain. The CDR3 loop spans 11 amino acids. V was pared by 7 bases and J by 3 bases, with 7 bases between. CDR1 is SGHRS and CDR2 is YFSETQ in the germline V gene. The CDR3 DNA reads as TGCGCCAGCCGGGAGGACACTGAAGCTTTCTTT. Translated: CASREDTEAFF.

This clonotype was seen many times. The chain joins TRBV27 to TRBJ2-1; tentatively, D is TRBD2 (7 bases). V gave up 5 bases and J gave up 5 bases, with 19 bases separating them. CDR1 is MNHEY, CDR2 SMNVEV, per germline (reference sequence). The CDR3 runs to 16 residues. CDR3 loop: CASSPLGAGANNEQFF. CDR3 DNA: TGTGCCAGCAGTCCCTTAGGGGCGGGGGCCAACAATGAGCAGTTCTTC.

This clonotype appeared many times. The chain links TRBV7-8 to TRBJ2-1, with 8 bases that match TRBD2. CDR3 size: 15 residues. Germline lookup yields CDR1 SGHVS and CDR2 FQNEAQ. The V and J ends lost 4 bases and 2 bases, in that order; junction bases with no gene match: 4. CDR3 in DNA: TGTGCCAGCAGCTGGGAGCGGGGGACCTACAATGAGCAGTTCTTC. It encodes CASSWERGTYNEQFF.

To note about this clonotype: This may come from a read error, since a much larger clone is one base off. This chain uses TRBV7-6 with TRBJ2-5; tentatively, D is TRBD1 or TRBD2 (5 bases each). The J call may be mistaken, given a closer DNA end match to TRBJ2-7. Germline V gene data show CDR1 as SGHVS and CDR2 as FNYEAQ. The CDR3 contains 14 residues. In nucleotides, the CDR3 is TGTGTCAGCAGCCTAAGAGGGACCTCCTACGAGCAGTACTTC. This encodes CVSSLRGTSYEQYF.

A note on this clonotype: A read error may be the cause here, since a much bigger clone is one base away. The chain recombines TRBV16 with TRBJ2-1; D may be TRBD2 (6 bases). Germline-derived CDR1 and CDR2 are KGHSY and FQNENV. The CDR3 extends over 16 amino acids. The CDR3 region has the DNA TGTGCCAGCAGCCAATTGGTATTTCGGGAGTACAAAGAGCAGTTCTTC. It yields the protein CASSQLVFREYKEQFF.

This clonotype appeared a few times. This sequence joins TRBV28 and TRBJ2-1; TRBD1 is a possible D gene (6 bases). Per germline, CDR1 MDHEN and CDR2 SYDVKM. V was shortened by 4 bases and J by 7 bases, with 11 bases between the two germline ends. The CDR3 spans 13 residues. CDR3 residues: CASSWTVQNEQFF. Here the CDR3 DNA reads TGTGCCAGCAGTTGGACAGTGCAGAATGAGCAGTTCTTC.

The CDR3 DNA sequence: TGCGCCGCAAGACAGGGACTCCAAGAGACCCAGTACTTC. Amino acids: CAARQGLQETQYF. V usage is TRBV5-1 and J usage is TRBJ2-5, with a weak D call TRBD1 (7 bases). Germline V gene lookup returns CDR1 SGHRS and CDR2 YFSETQ. V lost 10 bases to trimming and J lost 1 base, with 14 bases between them. The CDR3 spans 13 residues.

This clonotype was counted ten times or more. The CDR3 nucleotides are TGTGCCATCAGTCCTAGCTACGGTATTCAGACCCAGTACTTC. Translated, it gives CAISPSYGIQTQYF. This chain links TRBV10-3 with TRBJ2-5; possibly TRBD2 for D (5 bases). The germline gives CDR1 ENHRY, CDR2 SYGVKD. Trimming removed 5 bases at V and 6 bases at J, with 16 bases between. This CDR3 contains 14 residues.

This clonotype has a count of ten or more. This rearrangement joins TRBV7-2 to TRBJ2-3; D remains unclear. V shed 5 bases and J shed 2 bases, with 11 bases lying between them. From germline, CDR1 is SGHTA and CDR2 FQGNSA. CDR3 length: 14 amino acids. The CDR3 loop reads CASSPLMVTDTQYF. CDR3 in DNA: TGTGCCAGCAGCCCACTTATGGTCACAGATACGCAGTATTTT.